This TCR beta chain is drawn from a study of T-cell reconstitution after alpha-beta-depleted transplantation in children. CDR1 is MDHEN, CDR2 SYDVKM, per germline. The CDR3 consists of 14 residues. V was clipped by 5 bases and J by 8 bases; unmatched bases: 11. Unique molecular identifiers were used in preparing the TCRbeta library. TCRdb fed the PCR reads into MiXCR, producing one record per CDR3 protein. The data show about 340,000 distinct CDR3 sequences, about 9.4% seen once. This clonotype appeared many times. This TCR was sampled from a human donor who donated a stem cell graft to a child with acute lymphoblastic leukemia. This specimen was PBMCs from the stem cell graft donor, taken from the stem cell graft. J is TRBJ1-2 and V is TRBV28; 7 nucleotides agree with TRBD1. This chain's CDR3 is CASSKPGTALGYTF. DNA of the CDR3: TGTGCCAGCAGTAAACCCGGGACAGCTCTGGGCTACACCTTC.